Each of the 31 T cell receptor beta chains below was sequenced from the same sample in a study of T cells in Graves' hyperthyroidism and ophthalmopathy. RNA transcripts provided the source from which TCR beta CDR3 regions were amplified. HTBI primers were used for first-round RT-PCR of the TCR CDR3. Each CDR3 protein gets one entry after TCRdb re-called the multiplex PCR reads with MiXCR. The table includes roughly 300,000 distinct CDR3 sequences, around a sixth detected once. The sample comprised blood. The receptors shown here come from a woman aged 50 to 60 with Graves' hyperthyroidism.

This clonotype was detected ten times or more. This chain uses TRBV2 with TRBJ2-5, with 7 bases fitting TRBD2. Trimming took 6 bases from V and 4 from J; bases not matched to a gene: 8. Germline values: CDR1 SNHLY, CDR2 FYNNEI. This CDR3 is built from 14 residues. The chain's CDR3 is CASRPTSMGETQYF. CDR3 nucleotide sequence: TGTGCCAGCAGGCCGACTAGCATGGGAGAGACCCAGTACTTC.

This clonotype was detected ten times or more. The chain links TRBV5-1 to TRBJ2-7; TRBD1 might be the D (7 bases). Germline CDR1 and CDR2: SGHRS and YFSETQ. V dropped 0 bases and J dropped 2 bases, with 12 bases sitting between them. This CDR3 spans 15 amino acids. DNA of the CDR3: TGCGCCAGCAGCTTGGACCCAGGGGGGACCTACGAGCAGTACTTC. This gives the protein CASSLDPGGTYEQYF.

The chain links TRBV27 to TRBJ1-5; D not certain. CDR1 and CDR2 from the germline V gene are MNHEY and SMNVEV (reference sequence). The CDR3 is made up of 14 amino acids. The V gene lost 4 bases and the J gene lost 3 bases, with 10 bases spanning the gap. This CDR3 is CASSWSGPNQPQHF. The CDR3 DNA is TGTGCCAGCAGTTGGTCAGGTCCCAATCAGCCCCAGCATTTT.

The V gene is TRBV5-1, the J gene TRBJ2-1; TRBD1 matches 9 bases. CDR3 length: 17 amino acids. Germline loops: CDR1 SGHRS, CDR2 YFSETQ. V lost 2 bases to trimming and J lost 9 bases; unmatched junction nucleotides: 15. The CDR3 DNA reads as TGCGCCAGCAGCTTCATGGCACAGGGGGCGCGATCAAGTGAGCAGTTCTTC. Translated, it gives CASSFMAQGARSSEQFF.

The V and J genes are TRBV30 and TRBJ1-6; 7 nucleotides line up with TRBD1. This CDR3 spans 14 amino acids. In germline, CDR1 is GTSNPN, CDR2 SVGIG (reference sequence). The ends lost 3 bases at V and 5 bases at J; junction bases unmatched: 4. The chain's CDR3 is CAWRIDRDNSPLHF. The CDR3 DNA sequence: TGTGCCTGGAGGATCGACAGGGATAATTCACCCCTCCACTTT.

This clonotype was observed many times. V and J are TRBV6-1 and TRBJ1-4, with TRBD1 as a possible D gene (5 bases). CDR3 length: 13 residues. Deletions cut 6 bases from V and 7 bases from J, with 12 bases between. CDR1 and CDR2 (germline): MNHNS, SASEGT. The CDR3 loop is CASRARGGEKLFF. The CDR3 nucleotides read TGTGCCAGCAGGGCACGGGGGGGTGAAAAACTGTTTTTT.

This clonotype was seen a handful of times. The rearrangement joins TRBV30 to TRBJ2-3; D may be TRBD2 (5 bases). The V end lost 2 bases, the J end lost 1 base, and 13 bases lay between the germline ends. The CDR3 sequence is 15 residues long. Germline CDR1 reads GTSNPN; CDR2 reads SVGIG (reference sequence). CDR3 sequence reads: CAWSPLGVGTDTQYF. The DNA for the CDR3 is TGTGCCTGGAGTCCACTCGGGGTGGGCACAGATACGCAGTATTTT. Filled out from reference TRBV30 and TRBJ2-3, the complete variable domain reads SQTIHQWPATLVQPVGSPLSLECTVEGTSNPNLYWYRQAAGRGLQLLFYSVGIGQISSEVPQNLSASRPQDRQFILSSKKLLLSDSGFYLCAWSPLGVGTDTQYFGPGTRLTVL.

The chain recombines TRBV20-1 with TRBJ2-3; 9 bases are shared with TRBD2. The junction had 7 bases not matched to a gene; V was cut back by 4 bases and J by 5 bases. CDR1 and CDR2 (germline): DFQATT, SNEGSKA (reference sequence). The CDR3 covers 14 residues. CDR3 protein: CSANRRSGGDTQYF. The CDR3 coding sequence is TGCAGTGCTAATAGACGTAGCGGGGGAGATACGCAGTATTTT.

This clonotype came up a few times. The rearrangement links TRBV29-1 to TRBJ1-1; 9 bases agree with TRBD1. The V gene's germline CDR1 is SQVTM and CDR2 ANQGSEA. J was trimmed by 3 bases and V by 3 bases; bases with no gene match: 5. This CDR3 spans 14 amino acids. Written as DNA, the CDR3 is TGCAGCGTTGAGGGACAGGGTCTCTACACTGAAGCTTTCTTT. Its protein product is CSVEGQGLYTEAFF.

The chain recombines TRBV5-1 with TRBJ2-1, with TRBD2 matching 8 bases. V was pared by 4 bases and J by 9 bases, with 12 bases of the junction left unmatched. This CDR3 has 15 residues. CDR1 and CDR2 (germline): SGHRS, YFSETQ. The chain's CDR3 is CASSRGGREVAEQFF. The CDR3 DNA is TGCGCCAGCAGCCGCGGAGGGCGGGAGGTAGCTGAGCAGTTCTTC.

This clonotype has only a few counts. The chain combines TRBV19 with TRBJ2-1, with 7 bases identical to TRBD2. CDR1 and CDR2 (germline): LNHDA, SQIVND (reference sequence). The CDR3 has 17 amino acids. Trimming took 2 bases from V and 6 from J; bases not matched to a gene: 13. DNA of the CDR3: TGTGCCAGTAGTATATTTTGGGCTAGCGGAACAAGCAATGAGCAGTTCTTC. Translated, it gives CASSIFWASGTSNEQFF.

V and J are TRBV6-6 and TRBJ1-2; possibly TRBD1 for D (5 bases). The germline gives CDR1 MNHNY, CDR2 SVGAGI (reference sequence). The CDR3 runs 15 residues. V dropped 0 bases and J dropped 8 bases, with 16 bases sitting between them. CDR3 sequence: CASSYSRTGPGGYTF. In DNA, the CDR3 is TGTGCCAGCAGTTACTCCCGTACAGGTCCCGGGGGCTACACCTTC.

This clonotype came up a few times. The CDR3 sequence is CASSVRDYYNSPLHF. The CDR3 DNA reads TGTGCCAGCAGCGTGCGAGATTACTATAATTCACCCCTCCACTTT. This chain uses TRBV9 with TRBJ1-6; D remains unclear. This CDR3 comprises 15 residues. Germline V gene sequence: CDR1 SGDLS, CDR2 YYNGEE. V was pared by 2 bases and J by 3 bases, with 9 bases between. Full variable domain (outside the CDR3, taken from reference TRBV9 and TRBJ1-6): DSGVTQTPKHLITATGQRVTLRCSPRSGDLSVYWYQQSLDQGLQFLIQYYNGEERAKGNILERFSAQQFPDLHSELNLSSLELGDSALYFCASSVRDYYNSPLHFGNGTRLTVT.

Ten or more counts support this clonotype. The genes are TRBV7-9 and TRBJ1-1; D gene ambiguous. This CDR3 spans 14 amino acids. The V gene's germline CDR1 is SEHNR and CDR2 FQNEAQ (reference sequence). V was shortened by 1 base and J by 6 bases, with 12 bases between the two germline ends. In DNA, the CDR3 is TGTGCCAGCAGCTTAGGGGGAAGCTTATCTGAAGCTTTCTTT. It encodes CASSLGGSLSEAFF.

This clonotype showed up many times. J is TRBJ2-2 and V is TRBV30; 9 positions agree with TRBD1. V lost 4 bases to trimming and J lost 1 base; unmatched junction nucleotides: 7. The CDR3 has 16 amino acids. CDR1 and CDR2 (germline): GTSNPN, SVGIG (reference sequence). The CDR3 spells CAWTPGTGLNTGELFF. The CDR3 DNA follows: TGTGCCTGGACCCCCGGGACAGGGCTGAACACCGGGGAGCTGTTTTTT. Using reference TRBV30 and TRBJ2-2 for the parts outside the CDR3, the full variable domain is SQTIHQWPATLVQPVGSPLSLECTVEGTSNPNLYWYRQAAGRGLQLLFYSVGIGQISSEVPQNLSASRPQDRQFILSSKKLLLSDSGFYLCAWTPGTGLNTGELFFGEGSRLTVL.

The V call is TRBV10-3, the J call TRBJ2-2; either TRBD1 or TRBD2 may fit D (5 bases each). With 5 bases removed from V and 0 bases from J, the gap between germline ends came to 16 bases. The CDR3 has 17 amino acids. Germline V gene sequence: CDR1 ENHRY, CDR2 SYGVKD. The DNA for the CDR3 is TGTGCCATCAGTACGAGGGTAGGGGCGACGAACACCGGGGAGCTGTTTTTT. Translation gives CAISTRVGATNTGELFF.

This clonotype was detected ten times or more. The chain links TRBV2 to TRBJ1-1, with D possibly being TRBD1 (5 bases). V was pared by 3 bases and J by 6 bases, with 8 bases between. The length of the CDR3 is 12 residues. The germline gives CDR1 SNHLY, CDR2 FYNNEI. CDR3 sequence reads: CASSEAGPEAFF. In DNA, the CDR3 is TGTGCCAGCAGTGAGGCGGGGCCTGAAGCTTTCTTT.

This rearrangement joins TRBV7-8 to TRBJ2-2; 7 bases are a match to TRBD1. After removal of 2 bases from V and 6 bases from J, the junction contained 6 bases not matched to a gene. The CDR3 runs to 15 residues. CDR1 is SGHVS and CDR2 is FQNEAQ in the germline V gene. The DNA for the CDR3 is TGTGCCAGCAGCTTAAGGGTGACAGGGCCCGGGGAGCTGTTTTTT. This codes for CASSLRVTGPGELFF.

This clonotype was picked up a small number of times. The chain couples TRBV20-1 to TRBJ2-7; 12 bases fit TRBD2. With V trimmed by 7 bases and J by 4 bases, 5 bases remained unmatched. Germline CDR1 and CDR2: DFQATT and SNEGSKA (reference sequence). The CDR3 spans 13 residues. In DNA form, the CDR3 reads TGCAGTGTGGGGACTAGCGGGCAATACGAGCAGTACTTC. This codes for CSVGTSGQYEQYF.

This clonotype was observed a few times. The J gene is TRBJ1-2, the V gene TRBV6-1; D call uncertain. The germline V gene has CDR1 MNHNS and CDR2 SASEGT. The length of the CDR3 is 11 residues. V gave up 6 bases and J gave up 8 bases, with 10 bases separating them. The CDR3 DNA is TGTGCCAGCAGCGGAAGGGAAGGCTACACCTTC. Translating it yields CASSGREGYTF.

The CDR3 DNA is TGTGCCACCAGCAGCGTGAGCTCCTACGAGCAGTACTTC. This translates into CATSSVSSYEQYF. J is TRBJ2-7 and V is TRBV15; D remains ambiguous. The CDR3 has 13 residues. The V gene lost 3 bases and the J gene lost 0 bases, with 6 bases spanning the gap. The germline V gene encodes CDR1 LNHNV and CDR2 YYDKDF (reference sequence).

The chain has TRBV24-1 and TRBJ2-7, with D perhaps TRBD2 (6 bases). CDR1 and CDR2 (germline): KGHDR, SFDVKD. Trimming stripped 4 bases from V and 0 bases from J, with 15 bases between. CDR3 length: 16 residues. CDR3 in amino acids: CATSEPGTQRSYEQYF. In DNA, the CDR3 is TGTGCCACCAGTGAGCCCGGGACTCAACGCTCCTACGAGCAGTACTTC.

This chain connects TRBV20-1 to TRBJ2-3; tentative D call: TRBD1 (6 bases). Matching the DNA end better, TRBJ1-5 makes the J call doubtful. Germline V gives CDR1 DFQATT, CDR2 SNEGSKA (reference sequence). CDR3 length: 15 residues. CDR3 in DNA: TGCAGTGCTAGAGATTCCAGCGGGGGGGCAGATACGCAGCATTTT. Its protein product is CSARDSSGGADTQHF.

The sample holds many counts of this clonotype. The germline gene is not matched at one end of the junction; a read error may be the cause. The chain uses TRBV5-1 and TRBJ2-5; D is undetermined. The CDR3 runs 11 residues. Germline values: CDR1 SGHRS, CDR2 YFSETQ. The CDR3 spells CASSLLETQYF. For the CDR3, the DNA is TGTGCCAGCAGTTTATTAGAGACCCAGTACTTC.

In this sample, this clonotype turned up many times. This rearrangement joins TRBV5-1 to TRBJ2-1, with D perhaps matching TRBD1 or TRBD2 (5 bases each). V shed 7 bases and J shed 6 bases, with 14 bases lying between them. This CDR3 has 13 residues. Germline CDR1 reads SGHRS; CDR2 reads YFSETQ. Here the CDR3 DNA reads TGCGCCAGCTCCCGGGGCGGCCCCAATGAGCAGTTCTTC. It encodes CASSRGGPNEQFF.

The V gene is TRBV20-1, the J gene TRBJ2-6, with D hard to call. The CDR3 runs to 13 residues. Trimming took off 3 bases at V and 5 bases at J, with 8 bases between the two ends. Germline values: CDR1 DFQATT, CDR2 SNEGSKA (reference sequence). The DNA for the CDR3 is TGCAGTGCTAGGGACCCGAGGGCCAACGTCCTGACTTTC. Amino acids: CSARDPRANVLTF.

CDR3 DNA: TGCAGCGTCTACAGGGAAGATAGCTATGGCTACACCTTC. It specifies CSVYREDSYGYTF. The chain links TRBV29-1 to TRBJ1-2, with D perhaps matching TRBD1 (6 bases). V dropped 6 bases and J dropped 4 bases, with 15 bases sitting between them. CDR1 and CDR2 (germline): SQVTM, ANQGSEA. The CDR3 extends over 13 amino acids.

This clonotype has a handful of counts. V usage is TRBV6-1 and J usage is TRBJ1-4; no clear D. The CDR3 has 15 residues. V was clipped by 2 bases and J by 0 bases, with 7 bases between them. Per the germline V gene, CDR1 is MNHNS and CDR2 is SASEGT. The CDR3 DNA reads TGTGCCAGCAGTGAACAGGACGCAACTAATGAAAAACTGTTTTTT. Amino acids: CASSEQDATNEKLFF.

The CDR3 region has the DNA TGTGCCAGTAGTTCGACGGCCGGGACACCTCTGACGGGCACAGATACGCAGTATTTT. This encodes CASSSTAGTPLTGTDTQYF. The chain uses TRBV19 and TRBJ2-3; weak D call: TRBD1 (6 bases). The germline CDR1 and CDR2 sequences are LNHDA and SQIVND (reference sequence). This CDR3 is 19 amino acids long. V lost 5 bases, J lost 1 base, and 25 bases lay in between.

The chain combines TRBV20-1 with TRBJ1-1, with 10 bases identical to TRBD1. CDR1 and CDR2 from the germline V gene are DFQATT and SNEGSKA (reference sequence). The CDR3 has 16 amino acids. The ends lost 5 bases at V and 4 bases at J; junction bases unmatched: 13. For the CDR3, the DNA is TGCAGTGCTGTCCGGGACAGGGGTATCCATGGCACTGAAGCTTTCTTT. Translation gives CSAVRDRGIHGTEAFF.

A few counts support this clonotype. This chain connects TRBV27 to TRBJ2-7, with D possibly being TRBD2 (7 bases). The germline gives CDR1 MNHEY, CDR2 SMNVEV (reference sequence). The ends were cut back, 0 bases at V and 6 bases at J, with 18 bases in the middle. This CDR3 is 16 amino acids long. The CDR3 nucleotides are TGTGCCAGCAGTTTATCGTTTGAGGGGGGGGTGGGCGAGCAGTACTTC. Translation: CASSLSFEGGVGEQYF.